Listed here are 17 T cell receptor beta chains from one sample, sequenced in a study of regulatory T cells in long-lasting Graves disease. Indicated time point: newly diagnosed GD, antithyroid drugs for less than 3 months. RNA extracted from PBMCs served as the sequencing template. HTBI primers from iRepertoire and Arm-PCR of CDR3 regions yielded the TCR beta libraries. MiXCR, run by TCRdb on the multiplex PCR reads, gives a single entry per CDR3 protein. The sample shows approximately 490,000 distinct CDR3 sequences, around 15% of them seen only once. These records were also assigned to another study, of T cells in Graves' hyperthyroidism and ophthalmopathy.

This specimen consisted of peripheral blood mononuclear cells (PBMCs), obtained at new diagnosis, from a patient treated with antithyroid drugs. The receptors shown here come from a middle-aged man with Graves disease.

V gene TRBV28 combines with J gene TRBJ1-5, with D unresolved. Trimming removed 6 bases from V and 4 bases from J, with 10 bases in between. The CDR3 consists of 13 residues. CDR1 and CDR2 from the germline V gene are MDHEN and SYDVKM. The CDR3 protein is CASSQMGNQPQHF. CDR3 in DNA: TGTGCCAGCAGCCAGATGGGAAATCAGCCCCAGCATTTT. Supplemented by reference TRBV28 and TRBJ1-5, the full variable domain reads DVKVTQSSRYLVKRTGEKVFLECVQDMDHENMFWYRQDPGLGLRLIYFSYDVKMKEKGDIPEGYSVSREKKERFSLILESASTNQTSMYLCASSQMGNQPQHFGDGTRLSIL.

This clonotype came up a few times. The chain links TRBV20-1 to TRBJ2-5; 9 nucleotides match TRBD1. The CDR3 consists of 15 residues. The germline V gene has CDR1 DFQATT and CDR2 SNEGSKA (reference sequence). V lost 3 bases, J lost 4 bases, and 9 bases stayed unmatched. In nucleotides, the CDR3 is TGCAGTGCTAGTACAGGGGGCGCCCTCCGAGAGACCCAGTACTTC. Translation gives CSASTGGALRETQYF.

The sample holds many counts of this clonotype. V gene TRBV6-1 combines with J gene TRBJ1-2; D gene ambiguous. Trimming removed 5 bases from V and 2 bases from J, with 12 bases in between. The CDR3 is 14 amino acids. Germline V gene sequence: CDR1 MNHNS, CDR2 SASEGT. CDR3 region: CASSLRDPNYGYTF. The CDR3 DNA follows: TGTGCCAGCAGTCTCCGTGACCCCAACTATGGCTACACCTTC.

This clonotype was seen many times. The chain recombines TRBV12-3 or TRBV12-4 with TRBJ1-4, with 9 nucleotides matching TRBD1. With V trimmed by 5 bases and J by 8 bases, 6 bases remained unmatched. CDR3 length: 14 residues. CDR3 residues: CASSGDRAGEKLFF. The CDR3 DNA reads TGTGCCAGCAGTGGGGACAGGGCCGGGGAAAAACTGTTTTTT.

This chain links TRBV29-1 with TRBJ2-4, with D maybe TRBD1 (6 bases). Germline V CDR1 and CDR2: SQVTM, ANQGSEA. V was cut by 0 bases and J by 9 bases, with 12 bases left in between. This CDR3 contains 13 residues. The CDR3 bases are TGCAGCGTTGAAGAACAGGGATTGAGCATTCAGTACTTC. It is translated as CSVEEQGLSIQYF. The full variable domain, in which reference TRBV29-1 and TRBJ2-4 provide the parts outside the CDR3, is SAVISQKPSRDICQRGTSLTIQCQVDSQVTMMFWYRQQPGQSLTLIATANQGSEATYESGFVIDKFPISRPNLTFSTLTVSNMSPEDSSIYLCSVEEQGLSIQYFGAGTRLSVL.

At least ten counts were recorded for this clonotype. The junction differs from germline at one of its ends, possibly a read error. The chain couples TRBV5-1 to TRBJ2-3; perhaps TRBD2 as D (6 bases). This CDR3 comprises 14 residues. Germline V gene lookup returns CDR1 SGHRS and CDR2 YFSETQ. The CDR3 nucleotides read TGTGCCAGCCGGCGGGGAACTAGCACAGATACGCAGTATTTT. This encodes CASRRGTSTDTQYF.

This clonotype was picked up many times. The chain links TRBV12-3 or TRBV12-4 to TRBJ2-2; D may be TRBD1 (5 bases). The CDR3 covers 16 residues. Trimming left V 5 bases short and J 1 base short, with 14 bases between. CDR3 residues: CASSLLRALNTGELFF. In nucleotides, the CDR3 is TGTGCCAGCAGTCTCCTCAGGGCCCTGAACACCGGGGAGCTGTTTTTT.

There are many counts of this clonotype. V is TRBV3-1 and J is TRBJ1-1; 7 nucleotides match TRBD1. The CDR3 spans 15 residues. Per the germline V gene, CDR1 is LGHDT and CDR2 is YNNKEL (reference sequence). J gave up 7 bases and V 0 bases, and 8 bases lay outside the gene matches. In DNA, the CDR3 is TGTGCCAGCAGCCAAGACCCCATCGGACAGGTTGAAGCTTTCTTT. Its protein is CASSQDPIGQVEAFF.

This clonotype came up many times. V gene TRBV15 combines with J gene TRBJ2-5; D is perhaps TRBD2 (6 bases). The V end lost 0 bases, the J end lost 5 bases, and 13 bases lay between the germline ends. The CDR3 covers 15 residues. CDR1 is LNHNV, CDR2 YYDKDF, per germline (reference sequence). CDR3 DNA sequence: TGTGCCACCAGCAGAGATCCGGCCGGGAGTGAGACCCAGTACTTC. Encoded protein: CATSRDPAGSETQYF.

This clonotype was recorded at least ten times. The chain joins TRBV18 to TRBJ1-5, with D unclear. Trimming cost V 1 base and J 2 bases, with 6 bases left between them. CDR3 length equals 14 residues. CDR1 and CDR2 (germline): KGHSH, LQKENI. CDR3 bases: TGTGCCAGCTCACCACAGTGGGGCAATCAGCCCCAGCATTTT. Translation: CASSPQWGNQPQHF.

This clonotype has ten or more counts. The chain uses TRBV20-1 and TRBJ2-2; D unclear. The CDR3 totals 15 residues. Germline V gives CDR1 DFQATT, CDR2 SNEGSKA (reference sequence). V was trimmed by 6 bases and J by 5 bases, leaving 19 bases between them. CDR3 sequence reads: CSAPGGPTRTGELFF. The DNA for the CDR3 is TGCAGTGCCCCCGGCGGACCTACGCGAACCGGGGAGCTGTTTTTT.

The V call is TRBV6-1, the J call TRBJ2-5; 10 positions match TRBD2. CDR3 length: 16 residues. Germline V CDR1 and CDR2: MNHNS, SASEGT. J lost 5 bases, V lost 10 bases, and 16 bases had no gene match. The CDR3 DNA is TGTGCCATATTCCTCATCCCTAGCGGGAGTGAGGAGACCCAGTACTTC. The encoded protein is CAIFLIPSGSEETQYF.

In this sample, this clonotype turned up many times. This chain connects TRBV27 to TRBJ2-7; 9 bases align to TRBD1. Germline assignment: CDR1 MNHEY and CDR2 SMNVEV (reference sequence). Trimming at V came to 6 bases and at J to 2 bases, leaving 8 bases not matched to a gene. CDR3 length: 15 amino acids. In nucleotides, the CDR3 is TGTGCCAGCAGGGGACCGGGACAGGGAACCTACGAGCAGTACTTC. It specifies CASRGPGQGTYEQYF.

This clonotype was counted only a few times. This rearrangement joins TRBV19 to TRBJ1-3; D call uncertain. V was pared by 6 bases and J by 0 bases, with 15 bases between. CDR3 length: 16 residues. The germline V gene encodes CDR1 LNHDA and CDR2 SQIVND (reference sequence). The CDR3 bases are TGTGCCAGTAGCCTGCGGCGAGTAAGCTCTGGAAACACCATATATTTT. It specifies CASSLRRVSSGNTIYF.

The genes are TRBV13 and TRBJ2-2; TRBD2 matches at 8 bases. The V and J ends lost 1 base and 1 base, in that order; junction bases with no gene match: 5. Per germline, CDR1 PRHDT and CDR2 FYEKMQ (reference sequence). This CDR3 is built from 17 residues. The CDR3 nucleotides read TGTGCCAGCAGCTTAGAAAATAGCGGGATGAACACCGGGGAGCTGTTTTTT. Encoded protein: CASSLENSGMNTGELFF.

At least ten counts were recorded for this clonotype. One end of the junction is discordant with germline, which a read error may explain. J is TRBJ2-5 and V is TRBV2; 12 nucleotides match TRBD2. The CDR3 extends over 14 amino acids. Germline V CDR1 and CDR2: SNHLY, FYNNEI. CDR3 sequence reads: CASRGLAGKEIQYF. In nucleotides, the CDR3 is TGTGCCAGCAGGGGACTAGCGGGTAAAGAGATCCAGTACTTC.

The chain is built from TRBV6-1 and TRBJ2-5; unclear D gene. The CDR3 contains 12 residues. Per the germline V gene, CDR1 is MNHNS and CDR2 is SASEGT. Between the trimmed V and J ends, which lost 2 bases and 5 bases, there was a span of 6 bases. CDR3 in amino acids: CASSETWETQYF. In nucleotides, the CDR3 is TGTGCCAGCAGTGAAACGTGGGAGACCCAGTACTTC.